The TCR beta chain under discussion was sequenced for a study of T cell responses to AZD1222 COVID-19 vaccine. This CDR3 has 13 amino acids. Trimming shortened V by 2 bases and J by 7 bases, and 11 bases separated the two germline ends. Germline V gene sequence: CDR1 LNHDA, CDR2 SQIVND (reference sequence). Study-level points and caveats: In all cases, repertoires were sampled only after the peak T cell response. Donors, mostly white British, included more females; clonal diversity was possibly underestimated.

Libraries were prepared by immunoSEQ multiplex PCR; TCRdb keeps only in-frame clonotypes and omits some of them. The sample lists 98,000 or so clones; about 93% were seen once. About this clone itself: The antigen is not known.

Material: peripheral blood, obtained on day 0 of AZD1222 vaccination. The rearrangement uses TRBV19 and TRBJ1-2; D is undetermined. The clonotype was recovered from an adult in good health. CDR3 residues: CASSISLGSGYTF. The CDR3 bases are TGTGCCAGTAGTATAAGTCTTGGGAGTGGCTACACCTTC.